Listed here is a single T cell receptor beta chain. The source of the sample is a study of blood T cell repertoires in COVID-19. Turning to the study itself: Spain, Italy and the United States supplied samples that represented acute and convalescent COVID-19. The analysed material was cDNA or gDNA that came from T cells, B-cell-depleted T cells, or PBMCs.

Source study methods: Reference gene primers were amplified, and this amplification served to estimate nucleated cell counts. The protocol was immunoSEQ multiplex PCR, while the TCRdb copy is restricted to in-frame clones and leaves out a portion. Clonal size and the V and J genes are those of that table, whereas D and trimming came from the DNA. The sample contains nearly 300,000 clones, about 87% of which appear only once. This receptor was identified in a woman under 40 who had recovered from COVID-19. Sequencing was carried out using peripheral blood.

CDR3 nucleotide sequence: TGTGCCAGTACCCCCACCGGACAGGGGTACTACGAGCAGTACTTC. Amino acids: CASTPTGQGYYEQYF. The rearrangement joins TRBV19 to TRBJ2-7, with TRBD1 matching 9 bases. CDR1 is LNHDA and CDR2 is SQIVND in the germline V gene (reference sequence). The CDR3 totals 15 residues. V lost 7 bases and J lost 3; bases outside the gene matches: 10.